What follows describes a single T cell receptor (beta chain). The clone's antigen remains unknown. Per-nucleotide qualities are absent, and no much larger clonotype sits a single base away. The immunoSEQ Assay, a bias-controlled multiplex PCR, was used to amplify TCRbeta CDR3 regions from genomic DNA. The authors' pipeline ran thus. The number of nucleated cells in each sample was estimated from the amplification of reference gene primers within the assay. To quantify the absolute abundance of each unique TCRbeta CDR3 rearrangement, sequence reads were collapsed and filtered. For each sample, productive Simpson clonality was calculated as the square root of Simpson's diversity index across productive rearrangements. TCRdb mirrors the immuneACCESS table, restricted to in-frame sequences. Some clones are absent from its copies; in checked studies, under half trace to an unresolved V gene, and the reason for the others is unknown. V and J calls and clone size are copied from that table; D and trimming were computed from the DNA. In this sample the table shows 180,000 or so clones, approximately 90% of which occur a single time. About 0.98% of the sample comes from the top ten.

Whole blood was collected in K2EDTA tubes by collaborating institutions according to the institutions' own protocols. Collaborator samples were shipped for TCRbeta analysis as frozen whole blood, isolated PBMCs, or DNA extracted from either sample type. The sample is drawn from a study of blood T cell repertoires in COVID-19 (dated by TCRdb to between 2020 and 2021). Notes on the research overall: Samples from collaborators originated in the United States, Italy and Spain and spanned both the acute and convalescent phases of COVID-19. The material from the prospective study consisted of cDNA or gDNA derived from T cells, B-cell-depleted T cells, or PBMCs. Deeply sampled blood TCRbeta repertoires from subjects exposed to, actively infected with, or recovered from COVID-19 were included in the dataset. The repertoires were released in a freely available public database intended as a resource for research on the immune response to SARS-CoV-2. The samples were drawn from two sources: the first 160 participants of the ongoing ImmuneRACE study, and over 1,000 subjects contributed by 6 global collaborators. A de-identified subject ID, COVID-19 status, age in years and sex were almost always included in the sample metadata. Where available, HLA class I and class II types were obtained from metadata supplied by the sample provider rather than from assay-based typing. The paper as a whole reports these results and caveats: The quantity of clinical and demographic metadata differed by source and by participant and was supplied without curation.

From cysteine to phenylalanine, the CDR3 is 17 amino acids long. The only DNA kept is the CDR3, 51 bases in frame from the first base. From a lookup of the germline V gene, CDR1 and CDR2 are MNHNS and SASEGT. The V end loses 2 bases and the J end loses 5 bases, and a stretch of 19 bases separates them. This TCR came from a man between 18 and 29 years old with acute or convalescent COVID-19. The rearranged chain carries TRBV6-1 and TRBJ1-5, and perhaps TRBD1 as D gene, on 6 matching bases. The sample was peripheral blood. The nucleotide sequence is TGTGCCAGCAGTGAACTCTTGGGGGGAGGGGGTGATCAGCCCCAGCATTTT. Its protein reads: CASSELLGGGGDQPQHF.